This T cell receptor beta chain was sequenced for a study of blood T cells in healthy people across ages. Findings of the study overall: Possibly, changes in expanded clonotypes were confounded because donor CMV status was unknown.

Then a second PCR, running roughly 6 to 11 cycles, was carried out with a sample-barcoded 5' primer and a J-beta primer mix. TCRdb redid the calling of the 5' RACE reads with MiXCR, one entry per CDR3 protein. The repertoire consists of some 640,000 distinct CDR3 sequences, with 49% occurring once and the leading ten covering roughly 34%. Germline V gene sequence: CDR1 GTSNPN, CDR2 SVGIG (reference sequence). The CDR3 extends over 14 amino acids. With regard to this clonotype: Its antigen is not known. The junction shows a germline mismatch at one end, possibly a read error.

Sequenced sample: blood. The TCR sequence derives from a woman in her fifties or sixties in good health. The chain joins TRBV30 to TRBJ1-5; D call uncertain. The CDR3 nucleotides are TGTGCCTGGGCGAGACGATCGGGCAATCAGCCCCGGCATTTT. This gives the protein CAWARRSGNQPRHF.